This TCR beta chain originates from a study of cytomegalovirus exposure and HLA in healthy donors. CDR3 length equals 14 residues. A multiplex PCR was run with 60 Vbeta primers and 13 Jbeta primers. Some clones are missing from TCRdb's copy, which holds only in-frame ones; the method was immunoSEQ multiplex PCR. Of 150,000 to 200,000 clones in the sample, approximately 79% were seen once. Regarding the study as a whole: Listed as cytomegalovirus-associated were 150 or so TCR beta chains.

The donors comprised healthy bone marrow donors. Concerning this clone: Its antigen remains unidentified.

The sequence derives from a woman aged 45 to 65 in good health and CMV-seropositive. The sequencing input was PBMCs. The V and J genes are TRBV21-1 and TRBJ2-1; the D segment call TRBD2 is taken from the table without a DNA check. TRBV21-1 is deemed a pseudogene. The CDR3 bases are TGTGCCAGCAGCTCCTGGACTAGCGGGAGAAAGCAGTTCTTC. Protein: CASSSWTSGRKQFF.